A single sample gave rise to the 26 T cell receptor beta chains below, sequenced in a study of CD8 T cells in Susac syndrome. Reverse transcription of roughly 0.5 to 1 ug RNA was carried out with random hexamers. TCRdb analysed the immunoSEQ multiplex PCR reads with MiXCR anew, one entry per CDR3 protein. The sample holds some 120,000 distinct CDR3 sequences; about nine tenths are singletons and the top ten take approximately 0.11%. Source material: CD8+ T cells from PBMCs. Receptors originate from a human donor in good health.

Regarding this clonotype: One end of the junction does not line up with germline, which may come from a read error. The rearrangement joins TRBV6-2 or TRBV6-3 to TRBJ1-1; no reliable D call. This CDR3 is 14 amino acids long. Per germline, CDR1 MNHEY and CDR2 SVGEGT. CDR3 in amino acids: CASNDRVVSFEAFF. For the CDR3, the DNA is TGTGCCAGCAACGACCGTGTGGTCTCTTTTGAAGCCTTCTTT.

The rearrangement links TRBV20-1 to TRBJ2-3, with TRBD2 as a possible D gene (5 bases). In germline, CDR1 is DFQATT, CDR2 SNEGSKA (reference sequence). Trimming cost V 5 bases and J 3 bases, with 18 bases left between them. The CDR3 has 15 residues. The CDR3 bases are TGCAGTGCTCCCCCCGGGGTCTCTATGACAGATACGCAGTATTTT. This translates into CSAPPGVSMTDTQYF.

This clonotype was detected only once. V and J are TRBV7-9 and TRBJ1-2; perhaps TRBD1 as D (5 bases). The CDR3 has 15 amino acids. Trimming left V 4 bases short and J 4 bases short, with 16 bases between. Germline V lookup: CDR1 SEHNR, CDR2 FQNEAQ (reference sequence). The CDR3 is CASSWDGSGAYGYTF. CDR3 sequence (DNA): TGTGCCAGCAGCTGGGACGGTTCGGGCGCCTATGGCTACACCTTC.

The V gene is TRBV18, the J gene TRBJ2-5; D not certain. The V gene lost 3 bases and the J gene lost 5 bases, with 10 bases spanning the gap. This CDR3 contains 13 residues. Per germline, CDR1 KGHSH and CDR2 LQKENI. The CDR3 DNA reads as TGTGCCAGCTCACCCGAACCCAGGGAGACCCAGTACTTC. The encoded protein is CASSPEPRETQYF.

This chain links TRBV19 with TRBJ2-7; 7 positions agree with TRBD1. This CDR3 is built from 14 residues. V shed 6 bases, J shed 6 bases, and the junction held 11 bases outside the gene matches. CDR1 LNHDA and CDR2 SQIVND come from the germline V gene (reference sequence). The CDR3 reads CASSLATGSSEQYF. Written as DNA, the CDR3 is TGTGCCAGTAGCCTGGCGACAGGGTCTAGCGAGCAGTACTTC.

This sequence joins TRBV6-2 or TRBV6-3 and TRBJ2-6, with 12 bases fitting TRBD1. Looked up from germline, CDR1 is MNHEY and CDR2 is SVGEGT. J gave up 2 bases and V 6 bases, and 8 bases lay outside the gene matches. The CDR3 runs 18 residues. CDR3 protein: CASSPKGTGGAGANVLTF. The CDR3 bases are TGTGCCAGCAGCCCAAAGGGGACAGGGGGCGCTGGGGCCAACGTCCTGACTTTC.

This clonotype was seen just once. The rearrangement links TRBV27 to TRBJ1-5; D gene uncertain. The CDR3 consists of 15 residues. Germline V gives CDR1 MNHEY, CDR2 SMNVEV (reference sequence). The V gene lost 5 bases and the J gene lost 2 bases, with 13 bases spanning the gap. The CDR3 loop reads CASSQIKQRNQPQHF. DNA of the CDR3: TGTGCCAGCAGTCAGATTAAACAGCGCAATCAGCCCCAGCATTTT.

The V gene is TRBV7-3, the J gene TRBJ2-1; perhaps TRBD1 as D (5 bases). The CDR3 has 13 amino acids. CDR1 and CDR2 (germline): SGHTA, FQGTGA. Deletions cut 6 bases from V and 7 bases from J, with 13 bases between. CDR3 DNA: TGTGCCAGCAGTGGGGCGAGCAATAATGAGCAGTTCTTC. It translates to CASSGASNNEQFF. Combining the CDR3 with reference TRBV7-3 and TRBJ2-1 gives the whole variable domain GAGVSQTPSNKVTEKGKYVELRCDPISGHTALYWYRQSLGQGPEFLIYFQGTGAADDSGLPNDRFFAVRPEGSVSTLKIQRTERGDSAVYLCASSGASNNEQFFGPGTRLTVL.

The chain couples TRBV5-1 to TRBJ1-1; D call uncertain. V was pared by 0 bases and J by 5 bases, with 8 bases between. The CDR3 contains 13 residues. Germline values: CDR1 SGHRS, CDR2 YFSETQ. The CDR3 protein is CASSLDGRTEAFF. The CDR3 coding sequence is TGCGCCAGCAGCTTGGACGGGCGGACTGAAGCTTTCTTT.

This CDR3 reads CSASEGSGRVLGEQYF. Here the CDR3 DNA reads TGCAGTGCTAGCGAGGGTAGCGGGAGGGTATTAGGGGAGCAGTACTTC. J is TRBJ2-7 and V is TRBV20-1; 11 bases are a match to TRBD2. The germline V gene encodes CDR1 DFQATT and CDR2 SNEGSKA (reference sequence). V lost 3 bases, J lost 7 bases, and 14 bases stayed unmatched. The CDR3 consists of 16 residues.

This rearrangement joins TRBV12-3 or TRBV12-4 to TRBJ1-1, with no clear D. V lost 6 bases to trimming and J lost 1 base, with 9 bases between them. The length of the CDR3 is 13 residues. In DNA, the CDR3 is TGTGCCAGCAGCCGCGGAGGGAACACTGAAGCTTTCTTT. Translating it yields CASSRGGNTEAFF.

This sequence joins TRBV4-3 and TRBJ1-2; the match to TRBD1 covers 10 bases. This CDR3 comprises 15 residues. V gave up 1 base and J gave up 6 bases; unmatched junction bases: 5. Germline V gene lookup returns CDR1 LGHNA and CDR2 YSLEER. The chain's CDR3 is CASSQGLTGGDGYTF. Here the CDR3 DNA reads TGCGCCAGCAGCCAAGGATTGACAGGGGGCGATGGCTACACCTTC.

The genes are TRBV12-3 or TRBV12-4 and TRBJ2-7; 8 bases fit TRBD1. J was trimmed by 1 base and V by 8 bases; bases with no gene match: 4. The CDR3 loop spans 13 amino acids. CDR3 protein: CASAGQGSYEQYF. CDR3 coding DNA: TGTGCCAGCGCAGGACAGGGTTCCTACGAGCAGTACTTC.

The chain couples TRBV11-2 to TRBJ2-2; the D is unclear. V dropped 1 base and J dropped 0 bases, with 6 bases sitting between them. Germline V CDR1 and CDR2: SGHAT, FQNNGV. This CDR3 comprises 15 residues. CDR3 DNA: TGTGCCAGCAGCTTAGCGGCAGCGAACACCGGGGAGCTGTTTTTT. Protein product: CASSLAAANTGELFF.

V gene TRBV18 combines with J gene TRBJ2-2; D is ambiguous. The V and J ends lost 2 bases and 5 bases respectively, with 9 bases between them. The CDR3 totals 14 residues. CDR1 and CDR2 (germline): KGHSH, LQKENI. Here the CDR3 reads CASSPFSGTGELFF. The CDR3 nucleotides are TGTGCCAGCTCACCATTTTCTGGGACCGGGGAGCTGTTTTTT.

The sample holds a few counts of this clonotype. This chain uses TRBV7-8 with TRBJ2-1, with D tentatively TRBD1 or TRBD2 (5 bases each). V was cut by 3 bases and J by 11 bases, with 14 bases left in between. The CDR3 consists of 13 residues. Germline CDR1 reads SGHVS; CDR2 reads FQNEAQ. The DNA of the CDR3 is TGTGCCAGCAGCTTGCGGGCAGGGCGGAAGCAGTTCTTC. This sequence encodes CASSLRAGRKQFF.

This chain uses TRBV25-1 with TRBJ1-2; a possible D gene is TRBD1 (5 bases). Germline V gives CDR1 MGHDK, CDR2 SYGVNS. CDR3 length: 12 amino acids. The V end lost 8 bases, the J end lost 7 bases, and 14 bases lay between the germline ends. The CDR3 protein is CASRGAWGGYTF. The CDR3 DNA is TGTGCCAGCCGAGGGGCGTGGGGTGGCTACACCTTC.

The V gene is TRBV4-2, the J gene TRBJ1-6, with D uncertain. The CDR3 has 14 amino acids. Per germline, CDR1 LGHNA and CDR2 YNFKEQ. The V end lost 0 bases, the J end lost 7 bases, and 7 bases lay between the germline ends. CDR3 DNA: TGTGCCAGCAGCCAAGATCTCGAGAATTCACCCCTCCACTTT. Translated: CASSQDLENSPLHF.

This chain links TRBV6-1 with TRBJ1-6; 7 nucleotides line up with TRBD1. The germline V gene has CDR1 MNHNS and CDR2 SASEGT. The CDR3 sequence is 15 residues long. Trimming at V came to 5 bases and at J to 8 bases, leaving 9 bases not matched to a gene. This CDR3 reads CASSRTGVGDSPLHF. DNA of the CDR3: TGTGCCAGCAGTAGAACAGGGGTTGGCGATTCACCCCTCCACTTT.

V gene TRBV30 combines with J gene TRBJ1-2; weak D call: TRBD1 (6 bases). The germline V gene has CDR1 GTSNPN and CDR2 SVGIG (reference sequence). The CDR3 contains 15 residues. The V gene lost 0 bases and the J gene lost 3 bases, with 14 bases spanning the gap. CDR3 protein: CAWSVGGGADYGYTF. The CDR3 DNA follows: TGTGCCTGGAGTGTTGGGGGGGGCGCAGACTATGGCTACACCTTC.

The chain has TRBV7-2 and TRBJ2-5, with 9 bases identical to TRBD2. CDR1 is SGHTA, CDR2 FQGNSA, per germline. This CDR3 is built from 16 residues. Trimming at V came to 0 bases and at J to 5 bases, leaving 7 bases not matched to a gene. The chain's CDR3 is CASSLAWRGGPETQYF. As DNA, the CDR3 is TGTGCCAGCAGCTTAGCTTGGCGGGGGGGCCCGGAGACCCAGTACTTC.

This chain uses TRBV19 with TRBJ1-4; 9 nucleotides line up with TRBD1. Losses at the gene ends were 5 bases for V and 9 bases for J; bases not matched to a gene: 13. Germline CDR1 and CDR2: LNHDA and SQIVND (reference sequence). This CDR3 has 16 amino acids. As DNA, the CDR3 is TGTGCCAGTAGTCCTCAAGGGACAGGGAGTTCCAAAAAACTGTTTTTT. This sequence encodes CASSPQGTGSSKKLFF. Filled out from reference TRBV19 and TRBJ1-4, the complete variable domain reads DGGITQSPKYLFRKEGQNVTLSCEQNLNHDAMYWYRQDPGQGLRLIYYSQIVNDFQKGDIAEGYSVSREKKESFPLTVTSAQKNPTAFYLCASSPQGTGSSKKLFFGSGTQLSVL.

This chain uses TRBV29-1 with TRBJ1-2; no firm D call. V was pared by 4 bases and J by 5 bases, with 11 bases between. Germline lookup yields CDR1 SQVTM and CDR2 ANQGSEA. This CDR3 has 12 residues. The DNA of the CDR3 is TGCAGCGTTGTTCAGAATCTATATGGCTACACCTTC. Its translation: CSVVQNLYGYTF.

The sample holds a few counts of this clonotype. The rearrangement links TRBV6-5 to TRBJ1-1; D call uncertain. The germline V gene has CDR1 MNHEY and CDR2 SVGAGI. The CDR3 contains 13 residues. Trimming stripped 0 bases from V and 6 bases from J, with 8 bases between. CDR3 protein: CASSYSIIAEAFF. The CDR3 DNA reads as TGTGCCAGCAGTTACTCGATTATTGCTGAAGCTTTCTTT.

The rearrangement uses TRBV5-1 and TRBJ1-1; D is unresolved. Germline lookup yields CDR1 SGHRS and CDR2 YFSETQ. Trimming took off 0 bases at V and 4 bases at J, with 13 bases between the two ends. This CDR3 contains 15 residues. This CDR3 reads CASSLEAAKSTEAFF. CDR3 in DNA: TGCGCCAGCAGCTTGGAGGCGGCCAAGAGCACTGAAGCTTTCTTT.

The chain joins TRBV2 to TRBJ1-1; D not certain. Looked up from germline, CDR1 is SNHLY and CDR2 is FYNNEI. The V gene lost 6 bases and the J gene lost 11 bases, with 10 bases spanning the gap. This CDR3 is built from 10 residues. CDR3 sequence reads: CASRDTTAFF. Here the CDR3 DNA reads TGTGCCAGCAGAGACACCACCGCTTTCTTT. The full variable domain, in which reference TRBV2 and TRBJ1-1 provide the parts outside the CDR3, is EPEVTQTPSHQVTQMGQEVILRCVPISNHLYFYWYRQILGQKVEFLVSFYNNEISEKSEIFDDQFSVERPDGSNFTLKIRSTKLEDSAMYFCASRDTTAFFGQGTRLTVV.